This T cell receptor (beta chain) was identified in a study of shared clonotypes between healthy human individuals. V lost 0 bases and J lost 6, with 9 bases in between. This CDR3 has 14 residues. Per germline, CDR1 SGHNT and CDR2 YYREEE (reference sequence). Using immunoSEQ multiplex PCR, the repertoire was profiled, and TCRdb retains in-frame clones only, with some absent. The sample gives about 490,000 clones, 79% of which show up once; 10% to 15% is in the top ten. This TCR was recovered from a woman between 35 and 50 years old in good health. Some clones in this sample may be carry-over from other donors' samples. The chain has TRBV5-4 and TRBJ2-2, with D hard to call. What was sequenced was PBMCs. CDR3 bases: TGTGCCAGCAGCTTGGGGGGTGAGGCCGGGGAGCTGTTTTTT. This sequence encodes CASSLGGEAGELFF.